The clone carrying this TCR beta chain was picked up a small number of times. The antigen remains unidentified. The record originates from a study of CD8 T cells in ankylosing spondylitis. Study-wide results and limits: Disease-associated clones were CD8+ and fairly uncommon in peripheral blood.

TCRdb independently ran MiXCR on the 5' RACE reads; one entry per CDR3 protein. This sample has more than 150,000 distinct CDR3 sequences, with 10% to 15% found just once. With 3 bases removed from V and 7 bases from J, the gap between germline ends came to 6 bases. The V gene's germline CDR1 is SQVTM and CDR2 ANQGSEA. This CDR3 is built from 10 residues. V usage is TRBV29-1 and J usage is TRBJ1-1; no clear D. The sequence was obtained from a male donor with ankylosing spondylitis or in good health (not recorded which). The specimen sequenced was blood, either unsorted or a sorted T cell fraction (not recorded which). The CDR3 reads CSVDDGEAFF. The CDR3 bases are TGCAGCGTTGACGACGGTGAAGCTTTCTTT.